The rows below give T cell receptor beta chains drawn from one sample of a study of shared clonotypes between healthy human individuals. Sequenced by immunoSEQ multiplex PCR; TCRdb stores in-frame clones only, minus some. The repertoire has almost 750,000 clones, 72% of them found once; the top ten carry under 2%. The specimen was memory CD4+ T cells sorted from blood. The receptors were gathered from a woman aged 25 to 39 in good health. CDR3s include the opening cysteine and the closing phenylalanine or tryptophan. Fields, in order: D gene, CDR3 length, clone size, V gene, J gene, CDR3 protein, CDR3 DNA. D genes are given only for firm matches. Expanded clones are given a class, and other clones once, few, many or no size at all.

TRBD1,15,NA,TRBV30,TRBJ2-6,CAFRDRGYGANVLTF,TGTGCCTTCCGGGACAGGGGGTATGGGGCCAACGTCCTGACTTTC
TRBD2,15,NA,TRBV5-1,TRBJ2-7,CASRSGTSDFYEQYF,TGCGCCAGCAGGTCCGGGACTAGCGATTTCTACGAGCAGTACTTC
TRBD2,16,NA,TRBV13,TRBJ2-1,CASSSPSGPRGNEQFF,TGTGCCAGCAGCTCCCCTAGCGGCCCTAGGGGCAATGAGCAGTTCTTC
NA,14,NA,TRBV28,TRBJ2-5,CASSSGTVQETQYF,TGTGCCAGCAGTTCCGGGACTGTACAAGAGACCCAGTACTTC
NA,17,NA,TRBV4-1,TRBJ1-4,CASSQVVSPGTNEKLFF,TGCGCCAGCAGCCAAGTGGTCTCGCCTGGGACTAATGAAAAACTGTTTTTT
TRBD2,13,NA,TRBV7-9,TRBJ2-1,CASSREAGNEQFF,TGTGCCAGCAGCCGGGAGGCGGGCAATGAGCAGTTCTTC
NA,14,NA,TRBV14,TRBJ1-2,CASSQLTAFYGYTF,TGTGCCAGCAGCCAATTGACAGCCTTTTATGGCTACACCTTC
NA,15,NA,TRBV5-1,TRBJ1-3,CASSLIGVSGNTIYF,TGCGCCAGCAGCTTGATCGGCGTCTCTGGAAACACCATATATTTT
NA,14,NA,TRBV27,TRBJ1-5,CASSEWGSNQPQHF,TGTGCCAGCAGTGAGTGGGGCAGCAATCAGCCCCAGCATTTT
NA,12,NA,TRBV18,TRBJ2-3,CASSAAADTQYF,TGTGCCAGCTCAGCGGCGGCAGATACGCAGTATTTT
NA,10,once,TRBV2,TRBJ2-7,CASRVGEQYF,TGTGCCAGCAGGGTAGGCGAGCAGTACTTC
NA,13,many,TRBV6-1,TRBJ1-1,CASRMGQNTEAFF,TGTGCCAGCAGGATGGGACAGAACACTGAAGCTTTCTTT
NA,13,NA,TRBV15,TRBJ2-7,CATSRELNYEQYF,TGTGCCACCAGCAGAGAACTGAACTACGAGCAGTACTTC
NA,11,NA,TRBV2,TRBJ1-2,CASTPTYGYTF,TGTGCCAGCACCCCCACCTATGGCTACACCTTC
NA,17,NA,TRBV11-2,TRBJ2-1,CASSLLLAPSSYNEQFF,TGTGCCAGCAGCTTACTACTAGCCCCGAGCTCCTACAATGAGCAGTTCTTC
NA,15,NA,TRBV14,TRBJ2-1,CASSQVASPYNEQFF,TGTGCCAGCAGCCAAGTTGCCAGCCCTTACAATGAGCAGTTCTTC
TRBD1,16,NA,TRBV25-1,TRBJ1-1,CASQGGAGNMNTEAFF,TGTGCCAGTCAGGGGGGGGCAGGGAACATGAACACTGAAGCTTTCTTT
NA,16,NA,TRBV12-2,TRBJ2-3,CASRLRFERDTDTQYF,TGTGCAAGTCGCTTGAGATTCGAGCGTGACACAGATACGCAGTATTTT
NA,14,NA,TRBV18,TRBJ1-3,CASSPGQSGNTIYF,TGTGCCAGCTCACCAGGGCAATCTGGAAACACCATATATTTT
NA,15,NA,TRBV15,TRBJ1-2,CATSRDGSSNYGYTF,TGTGCCACCAGCAGAGACGGCAGCTCAAACTATGGCTACACCTTC
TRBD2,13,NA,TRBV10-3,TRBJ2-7,CATRDVASGGQYF,TGTGCCACACGGGACGTAGCCAGCGGGGGGCAGTACTTC
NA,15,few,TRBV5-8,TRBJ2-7,CASSLRRDPSYEQYF,TGTGCCAGCAGCTTGAGGCGAGACCCCTCCTACGAGCAGTACTTC
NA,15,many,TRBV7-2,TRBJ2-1,CASSRDAAGYNEQFF,TGTGCCAGCAGCCGGGACGCTGCTGGGTACAATGAGCAGTTCTTC
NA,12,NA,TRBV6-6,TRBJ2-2,CASRNFGGELFF,TGTGCCAGCAGGAACTTTGGCGGGGAGCTGTTTTTT
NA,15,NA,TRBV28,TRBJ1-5,CASSPGDLSNQPQHF,TGTGCCAGCAGCCCCGGGGACCTTAGCAATCAGCCCCAGCATTTT